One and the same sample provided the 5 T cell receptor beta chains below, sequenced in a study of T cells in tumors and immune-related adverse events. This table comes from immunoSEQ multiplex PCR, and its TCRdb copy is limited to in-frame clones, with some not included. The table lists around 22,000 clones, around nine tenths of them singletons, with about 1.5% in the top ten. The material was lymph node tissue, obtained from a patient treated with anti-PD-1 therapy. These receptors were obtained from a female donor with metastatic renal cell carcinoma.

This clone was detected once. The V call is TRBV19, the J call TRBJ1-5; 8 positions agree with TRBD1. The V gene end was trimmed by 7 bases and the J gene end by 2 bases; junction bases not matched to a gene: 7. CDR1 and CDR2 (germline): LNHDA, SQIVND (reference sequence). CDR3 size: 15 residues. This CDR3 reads CASMQGAKGNQPQHF. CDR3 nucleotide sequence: TGTGCCAGTATGCAGGGGGCGAAGGGCAATCAGCCCCAGCATTTT.

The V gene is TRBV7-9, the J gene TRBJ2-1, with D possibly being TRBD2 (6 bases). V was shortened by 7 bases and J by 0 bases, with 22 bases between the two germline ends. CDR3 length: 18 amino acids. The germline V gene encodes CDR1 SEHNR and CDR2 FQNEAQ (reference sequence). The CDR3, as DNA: TGTGCCAGCATCCCAATCAGGCGGGGACGGAGCTCCTACAATGAGCAGTTCTTC. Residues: CASIPIRRGRSSYNEQFF.

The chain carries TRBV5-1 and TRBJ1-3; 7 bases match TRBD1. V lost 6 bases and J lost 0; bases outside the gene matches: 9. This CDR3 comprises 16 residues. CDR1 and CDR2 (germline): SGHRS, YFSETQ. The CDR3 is CASTQATGTSGNTIYF. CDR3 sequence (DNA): TGCGCCAGCACCCAAGCGACAGGGACCTCTGGAAACACCATATATTTT. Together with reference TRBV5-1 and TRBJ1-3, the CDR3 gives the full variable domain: KAGVTQTPRYLIKTRGQQVTLSCSPISGHRSVSWYQQTPGQGLQFLFEYFSETQRNKGNFPGRFSGRQFSNSRSEMNVSTLELGDSALYLCASTQATGTSGNTIYFGEGSWLTVV.

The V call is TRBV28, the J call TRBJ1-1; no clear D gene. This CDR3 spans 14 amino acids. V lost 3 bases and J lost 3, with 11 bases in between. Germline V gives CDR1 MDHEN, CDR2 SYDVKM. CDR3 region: CASSFIRVDTEAFF. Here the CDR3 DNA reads TGTGCCAGCAGTTTTATAAGGGTGGACACTGAAGCTTTCTTT.

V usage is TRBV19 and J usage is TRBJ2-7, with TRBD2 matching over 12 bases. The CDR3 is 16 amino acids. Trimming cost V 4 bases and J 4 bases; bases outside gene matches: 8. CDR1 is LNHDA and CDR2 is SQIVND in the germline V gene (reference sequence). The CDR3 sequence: CASSRGRTSGKYEQYF. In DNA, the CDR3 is TGTGCCAGTAGTAGGGGCCGGACTAGCGGGAAATACGAGCAGTACTTC.